This is a list of T cell receptor beta chains from one sample in a study of blood T cells in healthy people across ages. TCRdb reprocessed the 5' RACE reads via MiXCR and lists one record per CDR3 protein. Of fewer than 900,000 distinct CDR3 sequences detected, around 49% appear once; the ten largest clones hold 25% to 35%. Material for sequencing was blood. The receptor set was obtained from a woman aged 55 to 70 in good health. The CDR3 runs from the conserved cysteine through the conserved F or W.

TRBJ2-7 TRBV7-2 CASSGTVSYEQYF
TRBJ1-5 TRBV5-1 CASSLEGGSNQPQHF
TRBJ2-1 TRBV4-3 CASSQGVTSGGYNEQFF
- TRBV7-2 CASSLVDRSEQYF
TRBJ2-7 TRBV7-8 CASSLGLAGVRYF
- TRBV11-1 CASSLDPNSYNEQYF
TRBJ2-7 TRBV6-2/TRBV6-3 CASLDHGRSDEQYF
TRBJ2-1 TRBV9 CASSVGGSNNEQFF
TRBJ2-3 TRBV7-9 CASSPTSESTNTQYF
TRBJ2-1 TRBV20-1 CSAIGSIAGASYSEQFF
TRBJ2-1 TRBV11-3 CASSRRSSYNEQFF
TRBJ2-7 TRBV11-3 CASSLKVPDSSNEQYF
TRBJ1-2 TRBV28 CASRSPGQGSNYGYTF
TRBJ2-1 TRBV30 CAWRSPVGNEQFF
TRBJ1-2 TRBV7-9 CASSLAENYGYTF
TRBJ1-2 TRBV7-3 CASSPGTGVKDYGYTF
TRBJ2-2 TRBV27 CASSLGQRKTGELFF
TRBJ2-7 TRBV6-2/TRBV6-3 CASSYSPSRQRYEQYF
TRBJ2-6 TRBV20-1 CSARQGASSGANVLTF
TRBJ2-1 TRBV20-1 CSARDAAGSGRAGNEQFF
TRBJ2-6 TRBV9 CASSPQENFGQGAGANVLTF
TRBJ1-1 TRBV29-1 CSVFDRNTEAFF
TRBJ2-1 TRBV27 CASSSASGRNEQFF
TRBJ2-7 TRBV7-6 CASSPKGGLAGAYEQYF
TRBJ2-7 TRBV7-2 CASSLVGIGTYEQYF
TRBJ1-1 TRBV6-6 CASTRQGHTEAFF
TRBJ2-7 TRBV28 CASTQTGPYEQYF
TRBJ2-5 TRBV5-1 CASSMTAEETQYF
TRBJ1-2 TRBV6-5 CASHLTRQGVGGYTF
TRBJ1-6 TRBV7-6 CASSALDRGVHSPLHF
TRBJ2-4 TRBV28 CASSSGNSKNIQYF
TRBJ2-7 TRBV7-8 CASSLLAGGDEQYF
TRBJ2-5 TRBV7-2 CASSLRDSPRGETQYF
TRBJ2-1 TRBV20-1 CVTRGLYNEQFF
TRBJ1-1 TRBV29-1 CSVRDSNTEAFF
TRBJ1-2 TRBV29-1 CSVGWANYGYTF
TRBJ2-5 TRBV7-2 CASSVDRGAYNEQYF
TRBJ1-3 TRBV28 CASTYRGSGGNTIYF
TRBJ2-5 TRBV11-3 CASSLDRGTETQYF
TRBJ2-5 TRBV7-9 CASSPAEKREGRETQYF
TRBJ2-1 TRBV20-1 CSAAGPVGHLLDEQFF
TRBJ1-2 TRBV7-3 CASSLGQGVGGYTF
TRBJ2-7 TRBV27 CASSLVPGGSYEQYF
TRBJ2-5 TRBV29-1 CSFHRGQGETQYF
TRBJ2-5 TRBV7-2 CASSAGLATPWKETQYF
TRBJ1-6 TRBV28 CASRPGTGVPPLHF
TRBJ2-3 TRBV6-2/TRBV6-3 CASSQPLAGGPMDTQYF
TRBJ2-7 TRBV3-1 CASSQRTPYEQYF
TRBJ2-5 TRBV6-2/TRBV6-3 CASSFPVRQETQYF
TRBJ2-2 TRBV4-3 CASSHQQGAGELFF